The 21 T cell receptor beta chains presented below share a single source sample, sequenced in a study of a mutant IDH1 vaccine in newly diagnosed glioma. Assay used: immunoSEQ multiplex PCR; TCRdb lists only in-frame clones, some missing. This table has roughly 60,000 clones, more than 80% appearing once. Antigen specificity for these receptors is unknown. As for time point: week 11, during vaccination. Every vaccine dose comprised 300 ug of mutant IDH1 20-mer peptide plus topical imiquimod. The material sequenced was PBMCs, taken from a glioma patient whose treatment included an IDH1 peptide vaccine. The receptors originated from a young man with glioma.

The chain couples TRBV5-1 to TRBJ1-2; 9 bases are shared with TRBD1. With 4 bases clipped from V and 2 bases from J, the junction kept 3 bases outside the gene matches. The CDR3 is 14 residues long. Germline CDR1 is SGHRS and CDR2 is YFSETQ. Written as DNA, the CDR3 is TGCGCCAGCAGCGCCGGACAGGGGAACTATGGCTACACCTTC. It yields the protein CASSAGQGNYGYTF.

The CDR3 DNA is TGTGCCAGCAGCTTATCGGGGGCAGAAGGCGAGCAGTACTTC. Translated: CASSLSGAEGEQYF. V usage is TRBV7-7 and J usage is TRBJ2-7; D may be TRBD1 or TRBD2 (6 bases each). Deletions cut 2 bases from V and 6 bases from J, with 14 bases between. Germline CDR1 reads SSHAT; CDR2 reads FNYEAQ (reference sequence). CDR3 length: 14 amino acids.

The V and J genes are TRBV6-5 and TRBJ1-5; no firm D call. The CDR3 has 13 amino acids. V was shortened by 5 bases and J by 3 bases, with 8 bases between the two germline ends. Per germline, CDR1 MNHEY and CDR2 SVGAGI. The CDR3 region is CASSPSNNQPQHF. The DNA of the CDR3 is TGTGCCAGCAGTCCTTCGAACAATCAGCCCCAGCATTTT.

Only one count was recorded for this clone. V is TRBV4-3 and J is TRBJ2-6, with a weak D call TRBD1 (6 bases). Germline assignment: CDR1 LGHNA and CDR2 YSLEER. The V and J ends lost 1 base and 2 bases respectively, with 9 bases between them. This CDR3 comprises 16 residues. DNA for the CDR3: TGCGCCAGCAGCCAAGGCCCAGGGGCTGGGGCCAACGTCCTGACTTTC. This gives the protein CASSQGPGAGANVLTF.

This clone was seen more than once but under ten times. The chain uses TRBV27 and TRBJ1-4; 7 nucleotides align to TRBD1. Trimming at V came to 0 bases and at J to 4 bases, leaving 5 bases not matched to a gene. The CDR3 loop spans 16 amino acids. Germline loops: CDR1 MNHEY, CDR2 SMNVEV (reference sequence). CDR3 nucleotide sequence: TGTGCCAGCAGTTTATCGCAGGACAGGCTTAATGAAAAACTGTTTTTT. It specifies CASSLSQDRLNEKLFF.

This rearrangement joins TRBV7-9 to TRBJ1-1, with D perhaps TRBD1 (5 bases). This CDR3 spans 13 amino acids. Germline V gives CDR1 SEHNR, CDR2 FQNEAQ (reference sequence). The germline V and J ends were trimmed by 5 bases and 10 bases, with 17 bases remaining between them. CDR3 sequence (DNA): TGTGCCAGCAGCCAGCAGGGAGCTGAGGGAGCTTTCTTT. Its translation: CASSQQGAEGAFF.

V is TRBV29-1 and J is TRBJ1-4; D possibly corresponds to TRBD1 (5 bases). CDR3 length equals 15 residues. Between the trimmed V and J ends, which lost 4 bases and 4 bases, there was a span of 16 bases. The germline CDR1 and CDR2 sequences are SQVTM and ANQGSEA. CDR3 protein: CSVGDSGGINEKLFF. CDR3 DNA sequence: TGCAGCGTTGGTGACAGCGGGGGAATTAATGAAAAACTGTTTTTT.

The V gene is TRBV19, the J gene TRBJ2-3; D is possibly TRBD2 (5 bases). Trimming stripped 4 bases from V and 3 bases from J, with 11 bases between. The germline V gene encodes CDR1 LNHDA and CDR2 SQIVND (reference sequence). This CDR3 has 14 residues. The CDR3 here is CASSNGLSTDTQYF. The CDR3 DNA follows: TGTGCCAGTAGTAACGGACTGAGTACAGATACGCAGTATTTT.

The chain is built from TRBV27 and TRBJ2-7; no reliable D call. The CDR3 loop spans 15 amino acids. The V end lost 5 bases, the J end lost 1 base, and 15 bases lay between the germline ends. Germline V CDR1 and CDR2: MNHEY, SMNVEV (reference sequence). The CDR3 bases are TGTGCCAGCAGTATACGGACGGGCATATCCTACGAGCAGTACTTC. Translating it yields CASSIRTGISYEQYF.

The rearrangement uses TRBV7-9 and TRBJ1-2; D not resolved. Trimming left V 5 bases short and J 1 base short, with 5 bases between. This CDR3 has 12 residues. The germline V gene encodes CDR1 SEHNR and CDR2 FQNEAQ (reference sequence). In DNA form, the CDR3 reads TGTGCCAGCAGCGGGGTTAACTATGGCTACACCTTC. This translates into CASSGVNYGYTF.

The CDR3 nucleotides read TGTGCCTGGAGTGTCGTAGCGGGAGAGACCCAGTACTTC. Residues: CAWSVVAGETQYF. The V call is TRBV30, the J call TRBJ2-5; 7 bases line up with TRBD2. V lost 0 bases and J lost 4; bases outside the gene matches: 2. CDR3 length equals 13 residues. Germline CDR1 is GTSNPN and CDR2 is SVGIG (reference sequence).

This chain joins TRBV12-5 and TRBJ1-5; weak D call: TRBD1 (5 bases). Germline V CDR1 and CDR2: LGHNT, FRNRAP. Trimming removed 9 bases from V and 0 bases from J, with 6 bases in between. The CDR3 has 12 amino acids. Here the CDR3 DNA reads TGTGCTAGGGGGGGTAGCAATCAGCCCCAGCATTTT. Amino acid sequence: CARGGSNQPQHF.

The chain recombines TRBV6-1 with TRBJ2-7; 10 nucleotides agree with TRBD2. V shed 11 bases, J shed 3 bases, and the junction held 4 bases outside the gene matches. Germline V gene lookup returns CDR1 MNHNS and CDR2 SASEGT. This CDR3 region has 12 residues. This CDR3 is CAVLAGNYEQYF. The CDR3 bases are TGTGCCGTACTAGCGGGGAACTACGAGCAGTACTTC.

CDR3 amino acids: CASSSHRGIYGYTF. The CDR3 nucleotides are TGTGCCAGCAGTTCCCATAGGGGCATTTATGGCTACACCTTC. The chain has TRBV6-6 and TRBJ1-2, with TRBD1 as a possible D gene (5 bases). Trimming removed 4 bases from V and 5 bases from J, with 14 bases in between. This CDR3 comprises 14 residues. Germline values: CDR1 MNHNY, CDR2 SVGAGI (reference sequence).

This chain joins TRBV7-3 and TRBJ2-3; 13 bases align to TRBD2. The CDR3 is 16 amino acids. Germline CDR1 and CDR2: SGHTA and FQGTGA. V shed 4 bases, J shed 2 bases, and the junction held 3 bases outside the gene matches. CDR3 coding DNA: TGTGCCAGCAGCTCCGGACTAGCGGGAGTCACAGATACGCAGTATTTT. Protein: CASSSGLAGVTDTQYF.

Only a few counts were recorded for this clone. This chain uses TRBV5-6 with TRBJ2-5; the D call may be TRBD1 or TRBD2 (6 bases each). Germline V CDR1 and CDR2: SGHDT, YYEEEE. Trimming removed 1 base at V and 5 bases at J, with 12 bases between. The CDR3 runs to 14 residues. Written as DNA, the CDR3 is TGTGCCAGCAGCTTGTGGGGGGCCGGGGAGACCCAGTACTTC. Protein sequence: CASSLWGAGETQYF.

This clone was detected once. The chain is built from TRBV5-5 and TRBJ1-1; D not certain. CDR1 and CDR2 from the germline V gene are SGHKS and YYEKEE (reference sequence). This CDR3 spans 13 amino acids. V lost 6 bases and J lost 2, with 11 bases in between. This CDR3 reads CASTGNPNTEAFF. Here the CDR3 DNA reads TGTGCCAGCACCGGGAACCCTAACACTGAAGCTTTCTTT. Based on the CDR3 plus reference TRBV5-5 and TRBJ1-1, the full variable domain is DAGVTQSPTHLIKTRGQQVTLRCSPISGHKSVSWYQQVLGQGPQFIFQYYEKEERGRGNFPDRFSARQFPNYSSELNVNALLLGDSALYLCASTGNPNTEAFFGQGTRLTVV.

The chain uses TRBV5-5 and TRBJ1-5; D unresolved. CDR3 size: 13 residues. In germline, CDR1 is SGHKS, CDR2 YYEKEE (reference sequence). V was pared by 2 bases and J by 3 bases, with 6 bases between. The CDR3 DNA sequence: TGTGCCAGCAGCTTTACCCTCAATCAGCCCCAGCATTTT. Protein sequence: CASSFTLNQPQHF.

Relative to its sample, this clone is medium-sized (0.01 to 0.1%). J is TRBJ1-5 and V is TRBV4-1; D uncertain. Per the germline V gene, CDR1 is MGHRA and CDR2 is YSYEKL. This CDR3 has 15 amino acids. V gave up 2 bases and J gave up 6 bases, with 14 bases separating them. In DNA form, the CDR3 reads TGCGCCAGCAGCCAACGTCAGGAAGCTCCTCAGCCCCAGCATTTT. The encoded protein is CASSQRQEAPQPQHF.

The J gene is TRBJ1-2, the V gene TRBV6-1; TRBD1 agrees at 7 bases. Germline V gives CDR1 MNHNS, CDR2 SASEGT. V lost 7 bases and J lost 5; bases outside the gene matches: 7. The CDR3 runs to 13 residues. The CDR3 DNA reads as TGTGCCAGCACTTCAAGGGGACAGTATGGCTACACCTTC. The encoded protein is CASTSRGQYGYTF.

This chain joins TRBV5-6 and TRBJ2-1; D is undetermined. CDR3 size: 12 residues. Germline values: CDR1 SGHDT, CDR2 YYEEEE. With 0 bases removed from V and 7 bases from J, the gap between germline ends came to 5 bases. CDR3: CASSLGRNEQFF. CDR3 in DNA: TGTGCCAGCAGCTTGGGCAGGAATGAGCAGTTCTTC.